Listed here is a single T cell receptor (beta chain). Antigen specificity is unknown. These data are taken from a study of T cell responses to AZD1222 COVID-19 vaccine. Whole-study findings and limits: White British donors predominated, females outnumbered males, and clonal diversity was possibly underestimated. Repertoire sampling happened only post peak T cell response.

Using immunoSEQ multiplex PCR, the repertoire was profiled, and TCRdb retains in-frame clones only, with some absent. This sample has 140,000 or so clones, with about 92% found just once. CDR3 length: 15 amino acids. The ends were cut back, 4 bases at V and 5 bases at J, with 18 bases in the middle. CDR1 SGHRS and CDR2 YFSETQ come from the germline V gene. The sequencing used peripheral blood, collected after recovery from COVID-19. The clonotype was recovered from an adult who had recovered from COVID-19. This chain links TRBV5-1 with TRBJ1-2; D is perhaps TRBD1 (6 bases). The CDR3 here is CASSGSGTKSYGYTF. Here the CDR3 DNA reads TGCGCCAGCAGCGGTTCCGGGACAAAGAGTTATGGCTACACCTTC.